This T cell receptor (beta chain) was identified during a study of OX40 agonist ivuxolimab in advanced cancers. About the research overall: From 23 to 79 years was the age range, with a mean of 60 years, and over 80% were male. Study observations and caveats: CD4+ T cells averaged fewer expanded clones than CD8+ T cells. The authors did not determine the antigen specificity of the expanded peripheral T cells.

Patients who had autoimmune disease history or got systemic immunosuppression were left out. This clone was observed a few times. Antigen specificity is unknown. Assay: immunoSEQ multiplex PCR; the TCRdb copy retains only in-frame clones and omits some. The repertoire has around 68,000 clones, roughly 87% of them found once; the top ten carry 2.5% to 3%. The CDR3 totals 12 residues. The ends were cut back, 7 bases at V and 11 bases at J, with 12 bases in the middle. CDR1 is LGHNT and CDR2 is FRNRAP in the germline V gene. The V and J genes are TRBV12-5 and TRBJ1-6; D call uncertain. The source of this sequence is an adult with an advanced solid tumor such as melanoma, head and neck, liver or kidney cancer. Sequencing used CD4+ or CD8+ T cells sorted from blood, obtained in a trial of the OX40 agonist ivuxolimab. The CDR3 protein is CASALNGAPLHF. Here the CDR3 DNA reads TGTGCTAGTGCACTAAACGGGGCACCCCTCCACTTT.